This T cell receptor beta chain was retrieved from a study of shared clonotypes between healthy human individuals. For the study at large: CD4 naive cells filled three plates per donor, CD4 memory three, CD8 naive two and CD8 memory one.

Comment on this clone: Its antigen is not known.

The CDR3 is 15 amino acids. The germline V gene has CDR1 SQVTM and CDR2 ANQGSEA. With V trimmed by 6 bases and J by 7 bases, 11 bases remained unmatched. Study results and caveats: Naive subsets, compared against memory subsets, generally had larger estimated richness values.

Authors' methods: ImmunoSEQ only sent back junction sequences with no quality scores, so filtering was done differently. The method was immunoSEQ multiplex PCR; TCRdb's version includes in-frame clones alone and lacks a portion of them. The DNA gave D and trimming, while V, J and clone size come from that table. The sample includes around 340,000 clones, less than 85% seen only once; the top ten take about 9.4%. This clonotype originated in a man aged 30-40 years in good health. The sample comprised memory CD4+ T cells sorted from blood. As to subset: CD45RA-negative fraction. The chain is built from TRBV29-1 and TRBJ2-1, with 11 bases matching TRBD2. The CDR3 is CSVHTSGRGKNEQFF. The CDR3 bases are TGCAGCGTCCATACTAGCGGGAGAGGGAAGAATGAGCAGTTCTTC.